This T cell receptor (beta chain) was identified during a study of shared clonotypes between healthy human individuals. In the study overall: Researchers assigned three CD4 naive, three CD4 memory, two CD8 naive and one CD8 memory plate to each donor.

Naive CD8 isolation took CD45RO-negative cells positively selected for CCR7 and excluded terminally differentiated effector memory CD45RA+ cells. Here immunoSEQ multiplex PCR was the method, and the copy in TCRdb shows in-frame clones only, minus some. The sample includes 2 million or so clones, about 94% of them seen just once. V was clipped by 6 bases and J by 1 base; unmatched bases: 5. The CDR3 is 13 residues long. CDR1 is SQVTM, CDR2 ANQGSEA, per germline. Comments on this clone: This sample includes further DNA sequences coding for the same CDR3.

The clonotype was recovered from a man aged 18 to 30 in good health. Sequencing used naive CD8+ T cells sorted from blood. The gene calls are TRBV29-1 and TRBJ2-7; 8 nucleotides agree with TRBD1. This chain's CDR3 is CSVLTGASYEQYF. In DNA form, the CDR3 reads TGCAGCGTCCTGACAGGGGCGTCCTACGAGCAGTACTTC.